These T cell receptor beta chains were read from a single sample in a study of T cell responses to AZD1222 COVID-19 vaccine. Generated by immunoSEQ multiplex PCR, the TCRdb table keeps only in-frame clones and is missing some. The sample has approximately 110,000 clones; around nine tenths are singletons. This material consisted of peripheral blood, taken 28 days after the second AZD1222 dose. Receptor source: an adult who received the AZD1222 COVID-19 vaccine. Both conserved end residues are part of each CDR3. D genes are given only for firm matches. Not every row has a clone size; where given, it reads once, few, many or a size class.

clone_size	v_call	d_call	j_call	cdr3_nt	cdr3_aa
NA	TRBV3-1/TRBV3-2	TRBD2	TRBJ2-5	TGTGCCAGCAGCCAAGATAGCCTAGCGGGAGGGGAGACCCAGTACTTC	CASSQDSLAGGETQYF
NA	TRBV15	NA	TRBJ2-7	TGTGCCACCAGCAGGGGCATGGTCTCCTACGAGCAGTACTTC	CATSRGMVSYEQYF
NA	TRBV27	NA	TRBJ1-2	TGTGCCAGCAGGGGAGGGCTTAATTCTAACTATGGCTACACCTTC	CASRGGLNSNYGYTF
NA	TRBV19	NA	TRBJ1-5	TGTGCCACTTCGGACACTCCGGAGAAGCAGCCCCAGCATTTT	CATSDTPEKQPQHF
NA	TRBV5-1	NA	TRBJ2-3	TGCGCCAGCAGCTTTTCTCAACAGGGAGATACGCAGTATTTT	CASSFSQQGDTQYF
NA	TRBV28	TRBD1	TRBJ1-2	TGTGCCAGCAGTAGGGACAGGGGAGGGTGGTATGGCTACACCTTC	CASSRDRGGWYGYTF
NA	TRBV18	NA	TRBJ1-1	TGTGCCAGCTCTGAAACAGGGAATGGAGTGACTGAAGCTTTCTTT	CASSETGNGVTEAFF
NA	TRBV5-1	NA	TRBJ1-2	TGCGCCAGCAGCTTGAGTGCCAATAACTATGGCTACACCTTC	CASSLSANNYGYTF
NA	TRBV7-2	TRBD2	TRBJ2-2	TGTGCCAGCAGCCAACAAGGACTAGCGGGAAGCACCGGGGAGCTGTTTTTT	CASSQQGLAGSTGELFF
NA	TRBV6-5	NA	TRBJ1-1	TGTGCCAGCAGTTTTCCGGGTTCTGGAGGCACTGAAGCTTTCTTT	CASSFPGSGGTEAFF
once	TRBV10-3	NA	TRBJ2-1	TGTGCCATCAGCAGGCCAGCCGGGATGCACAATGAGCAGTTCTTC	CAISRPAGMHNEQFF
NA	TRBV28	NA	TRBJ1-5	TGTGCCAGCAGTCTCCAGGTTGGGAGCAATCAGCCCCAGCATTTT	CASSLQVGSNQPQHF
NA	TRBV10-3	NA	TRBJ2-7	TGTGCCATCAGTGAGTCAAAGGCGAGCCACGAGCAGTACTTC	CAISESKASHEQYF
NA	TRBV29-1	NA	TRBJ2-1	TGCAGCGGGACAGTCAATGAGCAGTTCTTC	CSGTVNEQFF
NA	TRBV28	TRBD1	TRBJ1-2	TGTGCCAGCAGTCCCCCTCGGACAGGGGGCCATGGCTACACCTTC	CASSPPRTGGHGYTF
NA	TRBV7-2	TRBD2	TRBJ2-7	TGTGCCAGCAGCTTATCTCCGTCTAGCGGGAGCCACGAGCAGTACTTC	CASSLSPSSGSHEQYF
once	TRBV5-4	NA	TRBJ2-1	TGTGCCAGCCCCCACGAGAGCGCCCCTGAGCAGTTCTTC	CASPHESAPEQFF
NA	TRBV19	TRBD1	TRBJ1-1	TGTGCCAGTAGTATCAGACAGGGCGGGGAGAACACTGAAGCTTTCTTT	CASSIRQGGENTEAFF
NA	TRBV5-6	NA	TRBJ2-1	TGTGCCAGCAGTTCCCTAAAGGACCGCCTTATTGTCTTCTACAATGAGCAGTTCTTC	CASSSLKDRLIVFYNEQFF
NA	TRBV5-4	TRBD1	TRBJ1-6	TGTGCCAGCAGCTTGGGACAGGGGGCTGATTCACCCCTCCACTTT	CASSLGQGADSPLHF
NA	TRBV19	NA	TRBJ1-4	TGTGCCAGTAGCGACACCTCAACTAATGAAAAACTGTTTTTT	CASSDTSTNEKLFF
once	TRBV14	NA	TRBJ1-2	TGTGCCAGCAGCCAAGATCCAGGTCTGGGCTACACCTTC	CASSQDPGLGYTF
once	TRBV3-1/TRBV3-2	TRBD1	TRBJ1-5	TGTGCCAGCCGAAATGGACAGGGGGCTAATCAGCCCCAGCATTTT	CASRNGQGANQPQHF
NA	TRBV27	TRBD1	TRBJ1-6	TGTGCCAGCAGTTCGCCTCAGCGGACAGGGATTAATTCACCCCTCCACTTT	CASSSPQRTGINSPLHF
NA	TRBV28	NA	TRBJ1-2	TGTGCCAGCTTGGGGGGTGTTGGCTACACCTTC	CASLGGVGYTF
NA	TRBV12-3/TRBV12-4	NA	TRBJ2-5	TGTGCCAGCTCGTTCAGCGAACAAGAGACCCAGTACTTC	CASSFSEQETQYF
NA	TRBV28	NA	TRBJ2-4	TGTGCCAGCAGTTTTTGGGGGGTAGAGCCGGGTGGAGCCAAAAACATTCAGTACTTC	CASSFWGVEPGGAKNIQYF
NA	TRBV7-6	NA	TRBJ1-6	TGTGCCAGCAGCTTACTAAGGGATTCACCCCTCCACTTT	CASSLLRDSPLHF
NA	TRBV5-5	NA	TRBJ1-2	TGTGCCAGCAGCCCGGGGGGCGGGACTAACTATGGCTACACCTTC	CASSPGGGTNYGYTF
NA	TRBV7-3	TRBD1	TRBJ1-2	TGTGCCAGCAGTACTGACAGGGGAGCTAACTATGGCTACACCTTC	CASSTDRGANYGYTF
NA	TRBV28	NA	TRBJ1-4	TGTGCCAGCAGTACACGAACGAGGGGTATAGACGAAAAACTGTTTTTT	CASSTRTRGIDEKLFF
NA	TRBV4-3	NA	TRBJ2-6	TGCGCCAGCAGCCAAGAGGGGCGCGGGACTGGGGCCAACGTCCTGACTTTC	CASSQEGRGTGANVLTF
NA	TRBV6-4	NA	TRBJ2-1	TGTGCCAGCAGTCCCAGGGGGGACAACAATGAGCAGTTCTTC	CASSPRGDNNEQFF
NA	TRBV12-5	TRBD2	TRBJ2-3	TGTGCTAGTGTCATACTAGCGGGAGGGCTTTTGGATACGCAGTATTTT	CASVILAGGLLDTQYF
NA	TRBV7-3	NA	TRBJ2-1	TGTGCCAGCAGCTTTGTCTTAGAAAGTGAGCAGTTCTTC	CASSFVLESEQFF